The rows below give T cell receptor beta chains drawn from one sample of a study of T cell changes during pregnancy in multiple sclerosis. The repertoire was sequenced with immunoSEQ multiplex PCR; TCRdb's copy has only in-frame clones and lacks some. The table includes roughly 90,000 clones, more than 85% detected once. The sample here was peripheral blood, taken before pregnancy. Receptor source: a female donor with multiple sclerosis, enrolled in a pregnancy study. The CDR3 runs from the conserved cysteine through the conserved F or W. D genes are given only for firm matches. Some rows mark clone size as missing; the rest say once, few, many or name a class of expanded clone.

TRBV6-5	NA	TRBD1	TRBJ2-1	CASSRQGTMGLEQFF	TGTGCCAGCAGCCGACAGGGAACTATGGGCCTTGAGCAGTTCTTC
TRBV27	NA	NA	TRBJ2-7	CASSLGGYEQYF	TGTGCCAGCAGTTTAGGAGGGTACGAGCAGTACTTC
TRBV9	NA	TRBD2	TRBJ2-7	CASSVGPAGANEQYF	TGTGCCAGCAGCGTAGGCCCAGCGGGGGCAAACGAGCAGTACTTC
TRBV7-3	NA	TRBD1	TRBJ2-3	CASSSETGRTDTQYF	TGTGCCAGCAGCTCCGAGACAGGGCGCACAGATACGCAGTATTTT
TRBV7-8	NA	NA	TRBJ2-3	CASSSSMLGSDTQYF	TGTGCCAGCAGCTCGAGTATGCTAGGTTCAGATACGCAGTATTTT
TRBV7-9	NA	TRBD1	TRBJ1-4	CASSLGDSYNEKLFF	TGTGCCAGCAGCTTAGGGGACAGCTATAATGAAAAACTGTTTTTT
TRBV18	NA	NA	TRBJ1-5	CASSPWGSPDGGNQPQHF	TGTGCCAGCTCACCCTGGGGCAGCCCTGACGGCGGCAATCAGCCCCAGCATTTT
TRBV6-5	NA	TRBD1	TRBJ2-7	CASSYNRGEQYF	TGTGCCAGCAGTTACAACAGGGGCGAGCAGTACTTC
TRBV6-6	NA	NA	TRBJ2-7	CATSSGSSYEQYF	TGTGCCACCTCCTCGGGGAGCTCCTACGAGCAGTACTTC
TRBV5-1	NA	NA	TRBJ2-1	CASSLARKYSYNEQFF	TGCGCCAGCAGCTTGGCCAGGAAATACTCCTACAATGAGCAGTTCTTC
TRBV6-5	NA	NA	TRBJ1-1	CASSYEGESTEAFF	TGTGCCAGCAGTTACGAAGGGGAAAGCACTGAAGCTTTCTTT
TRBV4-2	once	TRBD2	TRBJ2-7	CASSQGTSGYEQYF	TGTGCCAGCAGCCAAGGGACTAGCGGTTACGAGCAGTACTTC
TRBV5-1	NA	TRBD1	TRBJ1-1	CASSNGQEKNTEAFF	TGCGCCAGCAGCAACGGACAGGAAAAGAACACTGAAGCTTTCTTT
TRBV5-8	NA	NA	TRBJ1-2	CASSLDSGGRGYTF	TGTGCCAGCAGCTTGGACTCGGGGGGACGGGGCTACACCTTC
TRBV5-1	NA	NA	TRBJ1-2	CASSTWSPANYGYTF	TGCGCCAGCAGCACGTGGAGCCCGGCTAACTATGGCTACACCTTC
TRBV10-1	NA	NA	TRBJ1-2	CASRRVNYGYTF	TGCGCCAGCCGGAGGGTCAACTATGGCTACACCTTC
TRBV6-5	few	TRBD1	TRBJ1-4	CASSKTGGEKLFF	TGTGCCAGCAGTAAGACAGGGGGTGAAAAACTGTTTTTT
TRBV9	NA	TRBD1	TRBJ1-1	CASSVTGDSTEAFF	TGTGCCAGCAGCGTCACAGGGGATTCCACTGAAGCTTTCTTT
TRBV15	NA	TRBD1	TRBJ1-1	CATSRTGGGVRNTEAFF	TGTGCCACCAGCAGGACAGGGGGCGGTGTACGAAACACTGAAGCTTTCTTT
TRBV2	NA	TRBD1	TRBJ1-2	CASSIRDSPIGYTF	TGTGCCAGCAGCATCCGGGACAGCCCTATCGGCTACACCTTC
TRBV28	few	NA	TRBJ2-4	CASTPTLAKNIQYF	TGTGCCAGCACCCCGACTTTAGCCAAAAACATTCAGTACTTC
TRBV18	NA	TRBD1	TRBJ1-1	CASSSPGQGSTEAFF	TGTGCCAGCTCATCTCCTGGACAGGGGAGCACTGAAGCTTTCTTT
TRBV9	NA	TRBD1	TRBJ2-1	CASSPRDRAVEQFF	TGTGCCAGCAGCCCCCGGGACAGGGCCGTTGAGCAGTTCTTC
TRBV6-1	NA	NA	TRBJ2-3	CASSLGGGTDTQYF	TGTGCCAGCAGCCTAGGCGGTGGCACAGATACGCAGTATTTT
TRBV14	NA	TRBD2	TRBJ2-7	CASSQRTSGSSYEQYF	TGTGCCAGCAGCCAACGGACTAGCGGGAGCTCCTACGAGCAGTACTTC
TRBV15	NA	TRBD2	TRBJ2-4	CATSSAALSGSTWRKNIQYF	TGTGCCACCAGCAGTGCTGCCCTTAGCGGGAGCACTTGGCGGAAAAACATTCAGTACTTC
TRBV7-9	NA	NA	TRBJ2-3	CASSLQTDTQYF	TGTGCCAGCAGCTTACAAACAGATACGCAGTATTTT
TRBV28	once	TRBD1	TRBJ1-5	CASSYTGGDGQPQHF	TGTGCCAGCAGCTACACAGGGGGCGACGGCCAGCCCCAGCATTTT
TRBV7-9	NA	NA	TRBJ2-1	CASSLLGGEQFF	TGTGCCAGCAGCTTGCTAGGGGGTGAGCAGTTCTTC